These T cell receptor beta chains were read from a single sample in a study of T cell repertoires in cytomegalovirus infection. MiXCR was run by TCRdb on the reads, yielding one entry per CDR3 protein. The data hold about 490,000 distinct CDR3 sequences, with approximately 26% observed a single time. Material for sequencing was PBMCs. The receptors derive from a human donor in good health (CMV status not recorded). Some clones in this sample may be carry-over from other donors' samples. Both conserved end residues are part of each CDR3. Fields, in order: J gene, D gene, clone size, V gene, CDR3 length, CDR3 DNA, CDR3 protein. A D gene is named only where the DNA matches it firmly. Rows may omit the clone size; those that give it use once, few, many or a size class.

J: TRBJ2-1; D: TRBD2; size: few; V: TRBV20-1; length: 16; DNA: TGCAGTGCTCCTACTGCCGGGACTAGCACGAACAATGAGCAGTTCTTC; CDR3: CSAPTAGTSTNNEQFF
J: TRBJ2-2; D: TRBD2; size: many; V: TRBV7-2; length: 18; DNA: TGTGCCAGCAGCTTCAACCCCTTTATAGCGGGAGGGACCGGGGAGCTGTTTTTT; CDR3: CASSFNPFIAGGTGELFF
J: TRBJ2-1; D: NA; size: few; V: TRBV12-3/TRBV12-4; length: 14; DNA: TGTGCCAGCAGTTTCGGACAGTGGTCCAATGAGCAGTTCTTC; CDR3: CASSFGQWSNEQFF
J: TRBJ1-4; D: NA; size: many; V: TRBV20-1; length: 13; DNA: TGCAGTGCTATGGCCCCATCTCAGGAAAAACTGTTTTTT; CDR3: CSAMAPSQEKLFF
J: TRBJ1-2; D: NA; size: few; V: TRBV12-3/TRBV12-4; length: 13; DNA: TGTGCCAGCAGTCCGGGGGGCATCTATGGCTACACCTTC; CDR3: CASSPGGIYGYTF
J: TRBJ1-1; D: NA; size: few; V: TRBV30; length: 16; DNA: TGTGCCTGGAGTCGTAACCGGTTGGTCATGAACACTGAAGCTTTCTTT; CDR3: CAWSRNRLVMNTEAFF
J: TRBJ2-5; D: NA; size: few; V: TRBV28; length: 14; DNA: TGTGCCAGCAGTTTATTGGCGAAACAAGAGACCCAGTACTTC; CDR3: CASSLLAKQETQYF
J: TRBJ2-1; D: NA; size: NA; V: TRBV5-1; length: 17; DNA: TGCGCCAGCAGCTCGGTGATCGGGAGCGACTCCTACAATGAGCAGTTCTTC; CDR3: CASSSVIGSDSYNEQFF
J: TRBJ2-5; D: TRBD2; size: NA; V: TRBV12-3/TRBV12-4; length: 14; DNA: TGTGCCAGCAGTCATGGGACTAGCCAAGAGACCCAGTACTTC; CDR3: CASSHGTSQETQYF
J: TRBJ1-1; D: TRBD1; size: many; V: TRBV7-2; length: 17; DNA: TGTGCCAGCAGCTTTTTCCCGGGACAGGGTGGGCACACTGAAGCTTTCTTT; CDR3: CASSFFPGQGGHTEAFF
J: TRBJ2-3; D: NA; size: NA; V: TRBV20-1; length: 12; DNA: TGCAGTGCTCCCTCGGGGTCAGATACGCAGTATTTT; CDR3: CSAPSGSDTQYF
J: TRBJ1-3; D: NA; size: NA; V: TRBV4-3; length: 15; DNA: TGCGCCAGCAGCCAAGAGGCAGAAACTGGAAACACCATATATTTT; CDR3: CASSQEAETGNTIYF
J: TRBJ1-2; D: NA; size: NA; V: TRBV7-9; length: 15; DNA: TGTGCCAGCAGCTTATTTGGGGTAACTAACTATGGCTACACCTTC; CDR3: CASSLFGVTNYGYTF
J: TRBJ2-5; D: TRBD2; size: NA; V: TRBV20-1; length: 16; DNA: TGCAGTGCTAGGGGACTAGCGGCCCCGTACCAAGAGACCCAGTACTTC; CDR3: CSARGLAAPYQETQYF
J: TRBJ2-2; D: TRBD1; size: many; V: TRBV7-2; length: 15; DNA: TGTGCCAGCAGCCGCCGAACGGGGACAGCCGGGGAGCTGTTTTTT; CDR3: CASSRRTGTAGELFF
J: TRBJ2-5; D: TRBD2; size: few; V: TRBV7-2; length: 16; DNA: TGTGCCAGCAGCCTACTAATCTGGACTAGCGGAGAGACCCAGTACTTC; CDR3: CASSLLIWTSGETQYF
J: TRBJ1-2; D: NA; size: few; V: TRBV7-2; length: 14; DNA: TGTGCCAGCAGCGCTAGTTGGATTCCGGGGGGCTACACCTTC; CDR3: CASSASWIPGGYTF
J: TRBJ2-5; D: NA; size: NA; V: TRBV5-6; length: 15; DNA: TGTGCCAGCAGCTTACTAGACAAGAGAGGGGAGACCCAGTACTTC; CDR3: CASSLLDKRGETQYF
J: TRBJ2-3; D: NA; size: NA; V: TRBV7-4; length: 13; DNA: TGTGCCAGCAGCTTAAGACCACAAAATACGCAGTATTTT; CDR3: CASSLRPQNTQYF
J: TRBJ2-5; D: NA; size: NA; V: TRBV7-9; length: 15; DNA: TGTGCCAGCAGCTTAGCGCTGGGAAGGCAAGAGACCCAGTACTTC; CDR3: CASSLALGRQETQYF
J: TRBJ1-2; D: TRBD1; size: NA; V: TRBV7-2; length: 15; DNA: TGTGCCAGCAGCTTAGGTGGGGACAGCATCTATGGCTACACCTTC; CDR3: CASSLGGDSIYGYTF
J: TRBJ1-5; D: TRBD1; size: few; V: TRBV15; length: 16; DNA: TGTGCCACCAGCAGAGGACAGGGGGCAAACAATCAGCCCCAGCATTTT; CDR3: CATSRGQGANNQPQHF
J: TRBJ2-1; D: NA; size: few; V: TRBV6-5; length: 13; DNA: TGTGCCAGCAGTTTAAAACCTAGGTATGAGCAGTTCTTC; CDR3: CASSLKPRYEQFF
J: TRBJ1-2; D: TRBD1; size: NA; V: TRBV6-6; length: 13; DNA: TGTGCCATCCAGGGACAGTTTAACTATGGCTACACCTTC; CDR3: CAIQGQFNYGYTF